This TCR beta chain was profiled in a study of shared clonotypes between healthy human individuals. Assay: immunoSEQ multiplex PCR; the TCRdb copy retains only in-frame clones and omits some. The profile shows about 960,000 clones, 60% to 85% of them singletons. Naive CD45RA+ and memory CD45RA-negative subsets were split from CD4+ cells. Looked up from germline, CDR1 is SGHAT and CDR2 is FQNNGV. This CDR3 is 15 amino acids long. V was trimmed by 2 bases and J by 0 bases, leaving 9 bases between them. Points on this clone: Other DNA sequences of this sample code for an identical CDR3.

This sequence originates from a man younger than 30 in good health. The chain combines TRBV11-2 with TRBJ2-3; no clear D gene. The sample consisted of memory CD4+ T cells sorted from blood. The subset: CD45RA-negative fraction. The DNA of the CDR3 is TGTGCCAGCAGCTTACAGGTGACTAGCACAGATACGCAGTATTTT. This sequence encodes CASSLQVTSTDTQYF.